The rows below give T cell receptor beta chains drawn from one sample of a study of T cell responses to AZD1222 COVID-19 vaccine. The repertoire was sequenced with immunoSEQ multiplex PCR; TCRdb's copy has only in-frame clones and lacks some. Among 130,000 or so clones, about 91% were seen once, and the ten largest hold under 2%. Source: peripheral blood, taken 28 days after the second AZD1222 dose. These receptors were obtained from an adult who received the AZD1222 COVID-19 vaccine. The CDR3 runs from the conserved cysteine through the conserved F or W. D genes are given only for firm matches. Clone sizes are given selectively: once, few, many, or a class where the clone is expanded.

d_gene	j_gene	abundance	len	v_gene	CDR3nt	CDR3aa
-	TRBJ1-5	-	16	TRBV18	TGTGCCAGCTCACCACGGGCTACAAATAGCAATCAGCCCCAGCATTTT	CASSPRATNSNQPQHF
-	TRBJ1-2	-	14	TRBV7-2	TGTGCCAGCAGCCCACCGGGACGGAACTATGGCTACACCTTC	CASSPPGRNYGYTF
-	TRBJ1-2	-	14	TRBV5-1	TGCGCCAGCAGCTTCCCACTCGAGGGAAAAGGCTACACCTTC	CASSFPLEGKGYTF
-	TRBJ1-1	-	14	TRBV5-1	TGCGCCAGCAGCTTGGGACAGGAGAACAGTGAAGCTTTCTTT	CASSLGQENSEAFF
TRBD1	TRBJ2-7	once	15	TRBV4-1	TGCGCCAGCAGCCCAGGACAGGGAGCAGCCTACGAGCAGTACTTC	CASSPGQGAAYEQYF
TRBD1	TRBJ1-4	-	14	TRBV5-4	TGTGCCAGCAGCACAGGGGGAACTAATGAAAAACTGTTTTTT	CASSTGGTNEKLFF
-	TRBJ2-1	-	18	TRBV10-3	TGTGCCATCAGTGAGTCGTTGGGGAGGCAGGGGGATTACAATGAGCAGTTCTTC	CAISESLGRQGDYNEQFF
TRBD2	TRBJ2-5	-	15	TRBV5-1	TGCGCCAGCAGCCTAGGACTAGCGGGAGGAGAGACCCAGTACTTC	CASSLGLAGGETQYF
-	TRBJ2-3	-	14	TRBV21-1	TGTGCCAGCAGCAAAAACCGAGGGACAGATACGCAGTATTTT	CASSKNRGTDTQYF
-	TRBJ1-4	-	16	TRBV5-8	TGTGCCAGCAGCTTGTATCCAGGGAGCAGCGGTGAAAAACTGTTTTTT	CASSLYPGSSGEKLFF
-	TRBJ1-3	-	13	TRBV6-5	TGTGCCAGCAGTTATGGCAAGAGAAACACCATATATTTT	CASSYGKRNTIYF
-	TRBJ2-2	few	11	TRBV6-5	TGTGCCAGCAGTAATGGGTGGGAGCTGTTTTTT	CASSNGWELFF
-	TRBJ1-2	-	15	TRBV29-1	TGCAGCGTTGAAGATCAGGGTGGGTTCGGGTATGGCTACACCTTC	CSVEDQGGFGYGYTF
-	TRBJ2-7	-	12	TRBV7-9	TGTGCCAGCAGCTTATCGTCCTACGAGCAGTACTTC	CASSLSSYEQYF
-	TRBJ1-2	-	14	TRBV6-5	TGTGCCAGCAGCCTTGGATGGGGGCGTTATGGCTACACCTTC	CASSLGWGRYGYTF
TRBD1	TRBJ2-1	-	15	TRBV11-3	TGTGCCAGCAGCTTGGGGACAGTGGTTAGGAATGAGCAGTTCTTC	CASSLGTVVRNEQFF
-	TRBJ2-5	-	14	TRBV4-1	TGCGCCAGCAGCCAAATCGACAGACTCGAGACCCAGTACTTC	CASSQIDRLETQYF